This T cell receptor (beta chain) was sequenced for a study of regulatory T cells. Study-level findings and limits: Hydrophobic residues at CDR3 positions 6 and 7 were enriched in conventional CD4+ T cells of CD3G-deficient patients. Regulatory T cells showed the strongest V-J pair restriction and V/J gene skewing among patient repertoires.

V shed 3 bases and J 5 bases; nucleotides not matched to a gene: 1. The germline V gene encodes CDR1 MDHEN and CDR2 SYDVKM. This CDR3 spans 14 amino acids. With regard to this clone: Its antigen is not known.

Amplification used 52 TRBV primers and 13 TRBJ primers. Profiling relied on immunoSEQ multiplex PCR, and the TCRdb table lists in-frame clones only, not all of them. The table includes roughly 23,000 clones, roughly 84% detected once. A couple of CD3G-deficient patients had more severe autoimmunity; all had some. Patients, 2 to 39 years old, had expanded memory T-cell proportions. CD4+ cells were sorted into CD25-high CD127-low regulatory cells and CD25-low CD127-high conventional cells. Sequenced sample: conventional CD4+ T cells sorted from blood. This receptor was identified in a child under 18 with CD3G deficiency. The rearrangement joins TRBV28 to TRBJ1-5; 10 nucleotides match TRBD1. The CDR3 loop reads CASSLGTGDQPQHF. DNA for the CDR3: TGTGCCAGCAGTTTGGGGACAGGGGATCAGCCCCAGCATTTT.